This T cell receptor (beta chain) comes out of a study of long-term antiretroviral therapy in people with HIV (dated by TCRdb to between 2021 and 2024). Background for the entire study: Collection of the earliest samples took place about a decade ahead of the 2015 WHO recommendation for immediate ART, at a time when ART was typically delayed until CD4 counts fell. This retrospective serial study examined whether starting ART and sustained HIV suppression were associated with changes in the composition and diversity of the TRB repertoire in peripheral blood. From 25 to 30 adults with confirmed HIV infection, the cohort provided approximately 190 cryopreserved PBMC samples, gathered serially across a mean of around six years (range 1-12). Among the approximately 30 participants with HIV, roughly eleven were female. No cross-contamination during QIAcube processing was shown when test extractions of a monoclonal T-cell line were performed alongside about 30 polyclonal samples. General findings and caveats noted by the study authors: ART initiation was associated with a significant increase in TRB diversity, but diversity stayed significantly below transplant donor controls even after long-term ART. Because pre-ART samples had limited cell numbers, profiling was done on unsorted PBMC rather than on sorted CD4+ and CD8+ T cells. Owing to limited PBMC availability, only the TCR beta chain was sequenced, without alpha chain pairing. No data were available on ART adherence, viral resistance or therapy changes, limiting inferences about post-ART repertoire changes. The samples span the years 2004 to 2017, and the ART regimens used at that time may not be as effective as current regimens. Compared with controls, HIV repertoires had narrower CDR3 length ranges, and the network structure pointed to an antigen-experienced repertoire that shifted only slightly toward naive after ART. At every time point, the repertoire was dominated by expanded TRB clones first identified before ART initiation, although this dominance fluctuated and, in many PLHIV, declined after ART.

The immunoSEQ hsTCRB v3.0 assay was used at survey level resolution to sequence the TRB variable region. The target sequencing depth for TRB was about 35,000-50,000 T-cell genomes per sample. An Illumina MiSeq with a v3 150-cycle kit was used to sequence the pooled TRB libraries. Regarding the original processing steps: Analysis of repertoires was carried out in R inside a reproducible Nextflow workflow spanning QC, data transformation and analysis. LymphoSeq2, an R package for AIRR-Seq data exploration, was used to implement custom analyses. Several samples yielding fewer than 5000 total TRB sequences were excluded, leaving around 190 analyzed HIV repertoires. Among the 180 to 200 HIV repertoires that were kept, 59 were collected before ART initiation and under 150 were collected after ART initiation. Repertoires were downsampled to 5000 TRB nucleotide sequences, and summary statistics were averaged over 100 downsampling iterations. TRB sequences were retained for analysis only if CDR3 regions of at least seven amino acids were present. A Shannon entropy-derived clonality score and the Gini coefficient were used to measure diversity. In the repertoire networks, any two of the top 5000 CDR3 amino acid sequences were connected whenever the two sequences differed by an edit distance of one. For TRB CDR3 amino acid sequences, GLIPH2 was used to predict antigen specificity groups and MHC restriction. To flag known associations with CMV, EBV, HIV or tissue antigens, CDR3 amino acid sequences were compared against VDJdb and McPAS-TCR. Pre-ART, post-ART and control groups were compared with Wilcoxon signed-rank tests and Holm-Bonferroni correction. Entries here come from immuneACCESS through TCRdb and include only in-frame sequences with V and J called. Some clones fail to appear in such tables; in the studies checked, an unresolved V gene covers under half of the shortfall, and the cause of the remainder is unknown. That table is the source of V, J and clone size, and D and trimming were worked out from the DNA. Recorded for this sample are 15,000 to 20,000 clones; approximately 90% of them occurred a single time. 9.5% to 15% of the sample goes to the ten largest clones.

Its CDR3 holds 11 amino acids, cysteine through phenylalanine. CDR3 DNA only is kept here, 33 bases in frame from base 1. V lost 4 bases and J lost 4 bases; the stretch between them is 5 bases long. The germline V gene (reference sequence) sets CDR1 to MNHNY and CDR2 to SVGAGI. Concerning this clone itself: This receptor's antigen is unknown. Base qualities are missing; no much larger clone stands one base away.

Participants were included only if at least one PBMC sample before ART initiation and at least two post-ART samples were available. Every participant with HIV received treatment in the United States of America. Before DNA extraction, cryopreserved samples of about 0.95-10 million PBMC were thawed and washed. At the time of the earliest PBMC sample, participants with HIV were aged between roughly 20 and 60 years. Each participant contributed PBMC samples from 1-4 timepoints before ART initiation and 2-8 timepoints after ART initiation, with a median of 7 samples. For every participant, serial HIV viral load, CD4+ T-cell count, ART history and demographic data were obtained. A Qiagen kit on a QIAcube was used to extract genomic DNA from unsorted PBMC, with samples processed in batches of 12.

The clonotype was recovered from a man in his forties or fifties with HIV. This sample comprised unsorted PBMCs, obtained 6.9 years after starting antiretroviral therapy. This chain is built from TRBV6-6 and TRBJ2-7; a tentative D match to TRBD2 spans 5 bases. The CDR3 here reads CASSWEYEQYF. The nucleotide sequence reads TGTGCCAGCAGTTGGGAGTACGAGCAGTACTTC.